Listed below are T cell receptor beta chains from one sample, sequenced in a study of OX40 agonist ivuxolimab in advanced cancers. This table comes from immunoSEQ multiplex PCR, and its TCRdb copy is limited to in-frame clones, with some not included. The profile shows tens of thousands of clones, roughly 84% of them singletons. Sequenced here: CD4+ or CD8+ T cells sorted from blood, sampled in a trial of the OX40 agonist ivuxolimab. These receptors were collected from an adult with an advanced solid tumor such as melanoma, head and neck, liver or kidney cancer. Each CDR3 is given with its conserved first and last residue. Each record gives: V gene, J gene, D gene, clone size, CDR3 DNA, CDR3 protein. D genes are given only for firm matches. Clone size, where shown, is once, few, many, or a class for clones that have expanded.

V gene: TRBV5-4
J gene: TRBJ2-1
D gene: NA
clone size: NA
CDR3 DNA: TGTGCCAGCTGGGGGTGGGGGAGCACCAATGAGCAGTTCTTC
CDR3 protein: CASWGWGSTNEQFF

V gene: TRBV13
J gene: TRBJ2-7
D gene: TRBD1
clone size: NA
CDR3 DNA: TGTGCCAGCAGCTTCGACTCGGGACAGGGCGCCTACGAGCAGTACTTC
CDR3 protein: CASSFDSGQGAYEQYF

V gene: TRBV30
J gene: TRBJ1-1
D gene: NA
clone size: NA
CDR3 DNA: TGTGCCTGTGGAGGGACGGGGAACACTGAAGCTTTCTTT
CDR3 protein: CACGGTGNTEAFF

V gene: TRBV19
J gene: TRBJ2-7
D gene: TRBD2
clone size: few
CDR3 DNA: TGTGCCAGTAGTAGGACTAGCGGGAGAGGACCGGGTTCCTACGAGCAGTACTTC
CDR3 protein: CASSRTSGRGPGSYEQYF

V gene: TRBV2
J gene: TRBJ2-7
D gene: NA
clone size: few
CDR3 DNA: TGTGCCGGAAAGAGAGACGGCTACGAGCAGTACTTC
CDR3 protein: CAGKRDGYEQYF

V gene: TRBV27
J gene: TRBJ2-7
D gene: TRBD1
clone size: NA
CDR3 DNA: TGTGCCAGCAGTCTGGGACAGGGGGCATACGAGCAGTACTTC
CDR3 protein: CASSLGQGAYEQYF

V gene: TRBV7-9
J gene: TRBJ2-1
D gene: TRBD2
clone size: NA
CDR3 DNA: TGTGCCAGCAGTTCGGACGAAGGCAGCGGGAGGGCCTGGGGGAAGTTCTTC
CDR3 protein: CASSSDEGSGRAWGKFF

V gene: TRBV6-1
J gene: TRBJ1-6
D gene: TRBD1
clone size: NA
CDR3 DNA: TGTGCCAGCGGAGGGACAGGGGATAATTCACCCCTCCACTTT
CDR3 protein: CASGGTGDNSPLHF

V gene: TRBV28
J gene: TRBJ2-5
D gene: NA
clone size: NA
CDR3 DNA: TGTGCCAGCAGTTCGATAGGCGATATCCAAGAGGCCCAGTACTTC
CDR3 protein: CASSSIGDIQEAQYF

V gene: TRBV9
J gene: TRBJ2-5
D gene: TRBD2
clone size: NA
CDR3 DNA: TGTGCCAGCAGCCCGGGGACTAGTGTGACCCAGTACTTC
CDR3 protein: CASSPGTSVTQYF

V gene: TRBV19
J gene: TRBJ1-4
D gene: NA
clone size: NA
CDR3 DNA: TGTGCCAGTAGTATCACAGCCGACAATGAAAAACTGTTTTTT
CDR3 protein: CASSITADNEKLFF

V gene: TRBV4-1
J gene: TRBJ1-2
D gene: NA
clone size: NA
CDR3 DNA: TGCGCCAGCAGGGAATGGTGGGGCCAAGCTAACTATGGCTACACCTTC
CDR3 protein: CASREWWGQANYGYTF

V gene: TRBV4-1
J gene: TRBJ1-5
D gene: NA
clone size: NA
CDR3 DNA: TGCGCCAGCAGCTCCCCGGGGAGGGCACAGCCCCAGCATTTT
CDR3 protein: CASSSPGRAQPQHF

V gene: TRBV10-1
J gene: TRBJ2-1
D gene: NA
clone size: NA
CDR3 DNA: TGCGCCAGCAGTGAGTCTTGGGGGGATTATAAGCAGTTCTTC
CDR3 protein: CASSESWGDYKQFF

V gene: TRBV25-1
J gene: TRBJ2-3
D gene: NA
clone size: NA
CDR3 DNA: TGTGCCAGCAGTGAATATGTCTACACAGATACGCAGTATTTT
CDR3 protein: CASSEYVYTDTQYF

V gene: TRBV7-3
J gene: TRBJ2-7
D gene: TRBD2
clone size: NA
CDR3 DNA: TGTGCCAGCAGCTTACAGGCGGGAGCAGGTTTCGAGCAGTACTTC
CDR3 protein: CASSLQAGAGFEQYF

V gene: TRBV5-1
J gene: TRBJ2-5
D gene: TRBD1
clone size: NA
CDR3 DNA: TGCGCCAGCCAAAGGACAGGGATGATTCAAGAGACCCAGTACTTC
CDR3 protein: CASQRTGMIQETQYF

V gene: TRBV9
J gene: TRBJ2-3
D gene: TRBD1
clone size: NA
CDR3 DNA: TGTGCCAGCAGCGGAAGGGGACAGGGGGCGGTTAGCACAGATACGCAGTATTTT
CDR3 protein: CASSGRGQGAVSTDTQYF

V gene: TRBV2
J gene: TRBJ2-7
D gene: TRBD2
clone size: NA
CDR3 DNA: TGTGCCAGCAAATTCGGTAGCGGGAGGTACGAGCAGTACTTC
CDR3 protein: CASKFGSGRYEQYF

V gene: TRBV10-3
J gene: TRBJ2-1
D gene: NA
clone size: NA
CDR3 DNA: TGTGCCATCAGTGAGGGAGGGAGGAGTAGCAATGAGCAGTTCTTC
CDR3 protein: CAISEGGRSSNEQFF

V gene: TRBV5-6
J gene: TRBJ2-3
D gene: NA
clone size: NA
CDR3 DNA: TGTGCCAGCAGCTTGGAGCTGGGGGAGACAGATACGCAGTATTTT
CDR3 protein: CASSLELGETDTQYF

V gene: TRBV5-1
J gene: TRBJ2-7
D gene: TRBD2
clone size: once
CDR3 DNA: TGCGCCAGTGGACGAGGTACAGCGGGAGACGAGCAGTACTTC
CDR3 protein: CASGRGTAGDEQYF

V gene: TRBV7-2
J gene: TRBJ2-7
D gene: TRBD2
clone size: NA
CDR3 DNA: TGTGCCAGCACCAGAGCGGGAGGACTTTACGAGCAGTACTTC
CDR3 protein: CASTRAGGLYEQYF

V gene: TRBV7-2
J gene: TRBJ2-4
D gene: NA
clone size: few
CDR3 DNA: TGTGCCACACGGGGGGCCAAAAACATTCAGTACTTC
CDR3 protein: CATRGAKNIQYF

V gene: TRBV18
J gene: TRBJ1-2
D gene: TRBD1
clone size: NA
CDR3 DNA: TGTGCCAGCTCACCCGACAGGGGCCTCTATGGCTACACCTTC
CDR3 protein: CASSPDRGLYGYTF

V gene: TRBV28
J gene: TRBJ2-1
D gene: NA
clone size: NA
CDR3 DNA: TGTGCCAGCAGTTTCCTATCGGGAGTCAACAATGAGCAGTTCTTC
CDR3 protein: CASSFLSGVNNEQFF

V gene: TRBV29-1
J gene: TRBJ2-1
D gene: NA
clone size: NA
CDR3 DNA: TGCAGCGTTGGGGCTCGGGATGAGCAGTTCTTC
CDR3 protein: CSVGARDEQFF

V gene: TRBV15
J gene: TRBJ2-7
D gene: TRBD2
clone size: NA
CDR3 DNA: TGTGCCACCAGCAGTTATATGGTGCGGGAGGCTGCCTCCTACGAGCAGTACTTC
CDR3 protein: CATSSYMVREAASYEQYF